This record covers a single T cell receptor (beta chain). No antigen is known for it. The sample belongs to a study of cytotoxic CD8 clonotypes in ibrutinib-treated CLL. About the research overall: Within the patient group, roughly 11 were relapsed/refractory and fewer than 16 treatment-naive, and around 18 were IGHV unmutated. Partial response was seen in 24 patients and complete response in 2; after median roughly 66 months, about 14 stayed remitted, some 12 progressed. The study's findings and limits: Baseline clonality, above age-matched healthy donor levels, tracked circulating CD8+ T-cell counts.

Germline V CDR1 and CDR2: SGHRS, YFSETQ. The ends were cut back, 0 bases at V and 8 bases at J, with 12 bases in the middle. CDR3 length: 14 amino acids. Deep sequencing aimed at 1 in 200,000 to 1 in 1 million T cells' resolution. Assay: immunoSEQ multiplex PCR; the TCRdb copy retains only in-frame clones and omits some. The table records tens of thousands of clones, about half of them present only once. Sequences were derived from PBMCs, sampled before ibrutinib treatment. This chain uses TRBV5-1 with TRBJ2-1; D may be TRBD1 (6 bases). The clonotype was recovered from a human donor with chronic lymphocytic leukemia. This CDR3 reads CASSLVAGAHEQFF. CDR3 nucleotide sequence: TGCGCCAGCAGCTTGGTGGCAGGGGCGCATGAGCAGTTCTTC. The whole variable domain, filled in from reference TRBV5-1 and TRBJ2-1, reads KAGVTQTPRYLIKTRGQQVTLSCSPISGHRSVSWYQQTPGQGLQFLFEYFSETQRNKGNFPGRFSGRQFSNSRSEMNVSTLELGDSALYLCASSLVAGAHEQFFGPGTRLTVL.